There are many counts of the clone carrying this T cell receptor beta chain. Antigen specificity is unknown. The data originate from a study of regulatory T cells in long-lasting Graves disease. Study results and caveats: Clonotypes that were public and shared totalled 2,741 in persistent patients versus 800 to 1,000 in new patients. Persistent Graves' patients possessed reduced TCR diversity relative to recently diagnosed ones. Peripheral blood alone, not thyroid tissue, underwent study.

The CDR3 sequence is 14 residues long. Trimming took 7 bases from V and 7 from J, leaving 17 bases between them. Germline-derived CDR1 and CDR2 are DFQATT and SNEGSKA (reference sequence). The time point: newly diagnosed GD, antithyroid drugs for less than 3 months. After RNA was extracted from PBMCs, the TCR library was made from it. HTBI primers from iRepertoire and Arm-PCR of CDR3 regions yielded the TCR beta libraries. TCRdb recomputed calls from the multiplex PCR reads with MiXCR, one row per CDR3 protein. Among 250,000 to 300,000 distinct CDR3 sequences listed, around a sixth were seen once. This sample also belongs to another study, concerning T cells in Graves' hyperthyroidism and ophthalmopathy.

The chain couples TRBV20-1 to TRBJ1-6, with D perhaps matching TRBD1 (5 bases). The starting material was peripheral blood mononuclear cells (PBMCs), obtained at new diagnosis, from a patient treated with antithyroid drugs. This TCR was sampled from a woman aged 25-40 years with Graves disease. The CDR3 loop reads CSVRKEGSNSPLHF. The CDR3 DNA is TGCAGTGTCCGAAAAGAGGGGTCGAATTCACCCCTCCACTTT.